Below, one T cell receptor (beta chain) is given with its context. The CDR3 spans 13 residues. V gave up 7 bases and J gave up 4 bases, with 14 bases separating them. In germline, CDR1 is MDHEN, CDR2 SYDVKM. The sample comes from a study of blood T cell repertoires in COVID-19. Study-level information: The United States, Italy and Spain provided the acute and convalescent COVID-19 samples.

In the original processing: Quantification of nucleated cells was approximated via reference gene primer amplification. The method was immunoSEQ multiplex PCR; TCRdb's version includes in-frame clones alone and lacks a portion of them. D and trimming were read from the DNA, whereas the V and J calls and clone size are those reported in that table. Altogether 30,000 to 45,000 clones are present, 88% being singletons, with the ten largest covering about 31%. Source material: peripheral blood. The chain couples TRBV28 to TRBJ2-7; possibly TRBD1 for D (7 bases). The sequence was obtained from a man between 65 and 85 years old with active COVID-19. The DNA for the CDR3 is TGTGCCAGCACCCGCGGGACAGAGTACGAGCAGTACTTC. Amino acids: CASTRGTEYEQYF.